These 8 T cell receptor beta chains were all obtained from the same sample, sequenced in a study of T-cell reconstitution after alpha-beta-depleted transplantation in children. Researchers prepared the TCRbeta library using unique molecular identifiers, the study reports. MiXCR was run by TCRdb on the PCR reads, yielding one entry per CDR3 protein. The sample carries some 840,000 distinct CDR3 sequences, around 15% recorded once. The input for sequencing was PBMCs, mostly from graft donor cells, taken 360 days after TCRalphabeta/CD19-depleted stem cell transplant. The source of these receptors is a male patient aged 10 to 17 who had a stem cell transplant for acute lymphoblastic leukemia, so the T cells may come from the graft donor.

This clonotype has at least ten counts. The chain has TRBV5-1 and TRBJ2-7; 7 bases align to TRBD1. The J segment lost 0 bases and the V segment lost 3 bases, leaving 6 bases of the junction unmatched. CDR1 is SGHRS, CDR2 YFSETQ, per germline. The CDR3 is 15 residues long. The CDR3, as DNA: TGCGCCAGCAGCTACTCCAGGGGGAGCTCCTACGAGCAGTACTTC. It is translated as CASSYSRGSSYEQYF.

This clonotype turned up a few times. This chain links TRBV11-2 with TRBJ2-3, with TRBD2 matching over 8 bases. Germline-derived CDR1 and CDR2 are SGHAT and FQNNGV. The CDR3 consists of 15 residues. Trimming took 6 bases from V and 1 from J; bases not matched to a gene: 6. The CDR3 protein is CASSQLAARTDTQYF. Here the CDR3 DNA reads TGTGCCAGCAGTCAACTAGCGGCTCGCACAGATACGCAGTATTTT.

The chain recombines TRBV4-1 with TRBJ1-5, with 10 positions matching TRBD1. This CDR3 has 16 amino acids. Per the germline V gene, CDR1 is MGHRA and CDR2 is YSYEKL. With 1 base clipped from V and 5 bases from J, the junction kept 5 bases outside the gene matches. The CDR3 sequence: CASSQVGTGDHQPQHF. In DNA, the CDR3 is TGCGCCAGCAGCCAAGTGGGGACAGGGGATCATCAGCCCCAGCATTTT.

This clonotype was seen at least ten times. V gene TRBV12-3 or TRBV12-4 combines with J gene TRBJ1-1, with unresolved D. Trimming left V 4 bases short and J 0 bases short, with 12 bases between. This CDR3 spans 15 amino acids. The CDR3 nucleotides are TGTGCCAGCAGTTCCTTTATTCGTCTGAACACTGAAGCTTTCTTT. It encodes CASSSFIRLNTEAFF.

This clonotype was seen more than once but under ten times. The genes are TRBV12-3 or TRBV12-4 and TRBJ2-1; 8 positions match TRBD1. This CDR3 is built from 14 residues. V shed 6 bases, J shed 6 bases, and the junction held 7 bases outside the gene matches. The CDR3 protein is CASSQDRDFNEQFF. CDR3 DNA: TGTGCCAGCAGCCAGGACAGGGACTTCAATGAGCAGTTCTTC.

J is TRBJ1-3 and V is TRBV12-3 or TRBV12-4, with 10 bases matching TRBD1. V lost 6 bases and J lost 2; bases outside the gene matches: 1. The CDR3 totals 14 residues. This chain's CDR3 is CASRGQGAGNTIYF. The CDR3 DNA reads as TGTGCCAGCAGAGGACAGGGGGCTGGAAACACCATATATTTT.

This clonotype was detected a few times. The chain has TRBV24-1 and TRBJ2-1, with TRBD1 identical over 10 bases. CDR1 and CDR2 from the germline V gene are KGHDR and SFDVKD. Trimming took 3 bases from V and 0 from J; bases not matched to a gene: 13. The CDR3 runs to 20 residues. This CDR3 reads CATSDPPGQGNGSSYNEQFF. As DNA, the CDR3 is TGTGCCACCAGTGATCCTCCGGGACAGGGGAATGGGAGCTCCTACAATGAGCAGTTCTTC.

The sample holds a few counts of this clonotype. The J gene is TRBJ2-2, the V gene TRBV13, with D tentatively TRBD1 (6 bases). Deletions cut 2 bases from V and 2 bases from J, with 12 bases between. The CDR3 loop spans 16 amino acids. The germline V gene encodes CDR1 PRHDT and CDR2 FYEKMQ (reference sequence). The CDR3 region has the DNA TGTGCCAGCAGCTTATTGCCAGGGGTAAACACCGGGGAGCTGTTTTTT. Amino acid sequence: CASSLLPGVNTGELFF.